Listed below are T cell receptor beta chains from one sample, sequenced in a study of shared clonotypes between healthy human individuals. Assay used: immunoSEQ multiplex PCR; TCRdb lists only in-frame clones, some missing. The profile covers 950,000 to 1,100,000 clones, with around four fifths appearing a single time and around 1.5% taken by the ten largest. Sequencing was done on a sample of memory CD4+ T cells sorted from blood. All receptors come from a man younger than 35 in good health. CDR3s include the opening cysteine and the closing phenylalanine or tryptophan. D genes are given only for firm matches. Rows give clone size only sometimes, using once, few, many, or a class for an expanded clone.

>.|12|TRBV29-1|.|TRBJ2-5
CSVEQGSETQYF
TGCAGCGTTGAGCAAGGGAGTGAGACCCAGTACTTC
>once|11|TRBV5-1|.|TRBJ2-5
CASSLTETQYF
TGCGCCAGCAGTCTCACAGAGACCCAGTACTTC
>.|14|TRBV14|TRBD1|TRBJ1-6
CASSLRTGDSPLHF
TGTGCCAGCAGCCTACGGACAGGGGATTCACCCCTCCACTTT
>.|13|TRBV5-4|TRBD2|TRBJ2-1
CASKPGLADEQFF
TGTGCCAGCAAACCGGGACTAGCCGATGAGCAGTTCTTC
>once|14|TRBV7-2|.|TRBJ1-5
CASSFTNSNQPQHF
TGTGCCAGCAGCTTTACTAATAGCAATCAGCCCCAGCATTTT
>.|13|TRBV10-2|.|TRBJ1-1
CASSESGQGTAFF
TGCGCCAGCAGTGAGTCGGGGCAGGGGACGGCTTTCTTT
>once|17|TRBV7-8|TRBD1|TRBJ1-6
CASSLGQATFYNSPLHF
TGTGCCAGCAGCCTTGGACAGGCGACTTTCTATAATTCACCCCTCCACTTT
>.|19|TRBV6-1|TRBD2|TRBJ2-4
CASSENFLGAGAAKNIQYF
TGTGCCAGCAGTGAAAACTTCTTGGGCGCGGGAGCGGCCAAAAACATTCAGTACTTC
>.|17|TRBV4-1|.|TRBJ2-1
CASSPGFARDALGEQFF
TGCGCCAGCAGCCCCGGGTTCGCCAGAGACGCCCTAGGTGAGCAGTTCTTC
>once|12|TRBV2|.|TRBJ2-4
CASRSEGNIQYF
TGTGCCAGCAGGTCGGAGGGGAACATTCAGTACTTC
>few|18|TRBV6-1|TRBD2|TRBJ2-3
CASSERTSGGPSTDTQYF
TGTGCCAGCAGTGAAAGAACTAGCGGGGGGCCTAGCACAGATACGCAGTATTTT
>.|14|TRBV7-6|TRBD2|TRBJ2-2
CASSWEGATGELFF
TGTGCCAGCAGCTGGGAGGGAGCCACCGGGGAGCTGTTTTTT
>.|15|TRBV11-2|.|TRBJ1-3
CASSPTQGSGNTIYF
TGTGCCAGCAGCCCCACGCAGGGTTCTGGAAACACCATATATTTT
>.|14|TRBV5-3|.|TRBJ1-5
CARSLAGGNQPQHF
TGTGCCAGAAGCTTGGCCGGCGGCAATCAGCCCCAGCATTTT
>once|16|TRBV4-3|.|TRBJ2-3
CASSLGQFSIADTQYF
TGCGCCAGCAGCCTTGGACAGTTTAGTATCGCCGATACGCAGTATTTT
>.|18|TRBV14|.|TRBJ1-5
CASSQDGRTFVRNQPQHF
TGTGCCAGCAGCCAAGATGGTAGGACCTTTGTGCGCAATCAGCCCCAGCATTTT
>.|15|TRBV7-6|.|TRBJ2-3
CASSLGVVSTDTQYF
TGTGCCAGCAGCTTGGGGGTCGTGAGCACAGATACGCAGTATTTT
>few|13|TRBV30|TRBD2|TRBJ2-7
CAYTPTSGREQYF
TGTGCCTACACCCCGACTAGCGGCCGGGAGCAGTACTTC
>few|16|TRBV5-4|TRBD2|TRBJ2-3
CASSFLVGGTTDTQYF
TGTGCCAGCAGCTTTCTGGTGGGGGGGACCACAGATACGCAGTATTTT
>few|14|TRBV5-1|.|TRBJ1-6
CASSLTGIDSPLHF
TGCGCCAGCAGCTTAACAGGGATTGACTCACCCCTCCACTTT
>.|15|TRBV27|TRBD1|TRBJ1-1
CASSFLQGARTEAFF
TGTGCCAGCAGTTTTCTTCAGGGGGCCCGCACTGAAGCTTTCTTT
>many|14|TRBV7-9|.|TRBJ2-5
CASSLSGGSETQYF
TGTGCCAGCAGCTTATCCGGGGGTTCAGAGACCCAGTACTTC
>.|14|TRBV6-5|.|TRBJ1-1
CASSYFGQKDEAFF
TGTGCCAGCAGTTATTTCGGGCAGAAAGACGAAGCTTTCTTT
>.|16|TRBV9|.|TRBJ2-1
CASSPDSLSRDNEQFF
TGTGCCAGCAGCCCCGATAGTTTGAGTCGCGACAATGAGCAGTTCTTC
>.|13|TRBV12-5|.|TRBJ2-7
CASGLVSASEQYF
TGTGCTAGTGGTTTGGTAAGCGCAAGCGAGCAGTACTTC
>.|17|TRBV7-2|.|TRBJ1-5
CASSLGMGVSSNQPQHF
TGTGCCAGCAGCTTAGGCATGGGGGTTTCTAGCAATCAGCCCCAGCATTTT
>.|14|TRBV5-1|.|TRBJ2-5
CATKGTTAQETQYF
TGCGCCACAAAGGGGACGACAGCGCAAGAGACCCAGTACTTC
>once|17|TRBV28|TRBD2|TRBJ2-7
CASSLLRGGGLSYEQYF
TGTGCCAGCAGTTTATTAAGGGGCGGGGGGCTCTCCTACGAGCAGTACTTC
>.|17|TRBV15|.|TRBJ2-2
CATSRGMGGGYTGELFF
TGTGCCACCAGCAGAGGGATGGGAGGGGGCTACACCGGGGAGCTGTTTTTT
>.|15|TRBV6-1|TRBD1|TRBJ2-2
CASSRTGVDTGELFF
TGTGCCAGCAGCCGAACAGGGGTGGACACCGGGGAGCTGTTTTTT
>.|11|TRBV20-1|.|TRBJ2-7
CSARQKLEQYF
TGCAGTGCTAGACAGAAGCTCGAGCAGTACTTC
>.|12|TRBV28|.|TRBJ2-7
CASSPPRTEQYF
TGTGCCAGCAGTCCCCCTCGGACCGAGCAGTACTTC
>.|11|TRBV7-9|.|TRBJ2-1
CASGGNNEQFF
TGTGCCAGCGGGGGCAACAATGAGCAGTTCTTC
>.|14|TRBV5-1|.|TRBJ2-7
CASSGGGETYEQYF
TGCGCCAGCAGCGGTGGCGGGGAGACCTACGAGCAGTACTTC
>.|16|TRBV7-2|.|TRBJ1-6
CASRPGGYRVNSPLHF
TGTGCCAGCAGACCCGGAGGATACAGGGTTAATTCACCCCTCCACTTT
>.|15|TRBV6-5|.|TRBJ1-4
CASRAGTNLAEKLFF
TGTGCCAGCAGGGCAGGGACTAACCTAGCCGAAAAACTGTTTTTT
>few|14|TRBV27|TRBD1|TRBJ1-2
CASSDRGPYYGYTF
TGTGCCAGCAGCGACAGGGGTCCTTACTATGGCTACACCTTC
>once|14|TRBV7-6|.|TRBJ2-7
CASSQTWGPYEQYF
TGTGCCAGCAGCCAGACCTGGGGCCCCTACGAGCAGTACTTC
>few|15|TRBV6-5|TRBD1|TRBJ1-2
CASSRPGTGNYGYTF
TGTGCCAGCAGTCGACCCGGGACAGGGAACTATGGCTACACCTTC
>.|13|TRBV5-4|.|TRBJ2-3
CASSHAAVDTQYF
TGTGCCAGCAGTCACGCAGCGGTAGATACGCAGTATTTT
>few|14|TRBV4-3|.|TRBJ1-2
CASSQEVNGWGYTF
TGCGCCAGCAGCCAAGAAGTTAACGGTTGGGGCTACACCTTC
>once|15|TRBV4-1|.|TRBJ2-7
CASSQGLLASYEQYF
TGCGCCAGCAGCCAAGGGCTCCTGGCCTCCTACGAGCAGTACTTC
>.|14|TRBV5-6|TRBD2|TRBJ2-5
CASSYSGGQETQYF
TGTGCCAGCAGCTATAGCGGGGGGCAAGAGACCCAGTACTTC
>.|15|TRBV5-6|TRBD1|TRBJ2-7
CASSLAGGASYEQYF
TGTGCCAGCAGCTTGGCAGGGGGAGCCTCTTACGAGCAGTACTTC
>.|19|TRBV1|.|TRBJ1-4
CTSSPTSPGQGNSNEKLFF
TGCACCAGCAGCCCGACGTCACCGGGACAGGGGAACTCTAATGAAAAACTGTTTTTT
>.|13|TRBV9|.|TRBJ1-2
CASRKEDNYGYTF
TGTGCCAGCAGGAAGGAGGACAACTATGGCTACACCTTC
>many|15|TRBV5-1|TRBD2|TRBJ2-2
CASSFAGGDTGELFF
TGCGCCAGCAGCTTCGCGGGAGGAGATACCGGGGAGCTGTTTTTT
>few|13|TRBV29-1|.|TRBJ2-7
CSVRAGIFYEQYF
TGCAGCGTTAGGGCAGGGATTTTCTACGAGCAGTACTTC
>.|18|TRBV5-6|.|TRBJ1-4
CASSAGGRDGPYNEKLFF
TGTGCCAGCAGCGCGGGCGGCAGGGATGGTCCTTATAATGAAAAACTGTTTTTT
>.|13|TRBV29-1|.|TRBJ2-2
CSVGGLGTGELFF
TGCAGCGTTGGTGGGCTCGGCACCGGGGAGCTGTTTTTT